This T cell receptor beta chain was sequenced during a study of shared clonotypes between healthy human individuals. Study-wide results and caveats: Blood was the sole source, and tissue repertoires probably differ. Sharing across four donors was highest in naive CD4 (around 5%) and lowest in memory CD8 (roughly 0.4%).

A remark on this clone: Its antigen is currently unknown.

CDR3 length: 15 amino acids. The germline gives CDR1 SNHLY, CDR2 FYNNEI. Trimming stripped 6 bases from V and 2 bases from J, with 14 bases between. Measured with immunoSEQ multiplex PCR; TCRdb has only the in-frame clones, and not every one. This table holds approximately 2.3 million clones, approximately 93% found once. This TCR derives from a man aged 18 to 35 in good health. Some clones in this sample may be carry-over from other donors' samples. Sequencing was performed on naive CD4+ T cells from PBMCs. As for subset: CD45RA+ positively selected. The rearrangement links TRBV2 to TRBJ1-5; a possible D gene is TRBD1 (6 bases). The CDR3 DNA is TGTGCCAGCAGCCCCGAAGCAGGGGGCAATCAGCCCCAGCATTTT. This gives the protein CASSPEAGGNQPQHF.